The T cell receptor beta chain under discussion was sequenced for a study of tumor and adjacent non-tumor tissue in lung cancer. Across the whole study: Stage I to III disease affected approximately 11 men and roughly five women aged roughly 31 to 76.

Turning to this clonotype: The antigen remains unidentified. No conserved phenylalanine or tryptophan is present at the end of the CDR3, so a read error is the likely explanation.

Study conclusions and caveats: Tumor tissue had significantly higher TCR diversity than normal lung.

A modified ARM-PCR protocol with three rounds of nested PCR amplified TCRbeta. TCRdb re-called the multiplex PCR reads through MiXCR, storing one row per CDR3 protein. The sample carries about 79,000 distinct CDR3 sequences, 55% to 75% recorded once. Germline V gene data show CDR1 as WNHNN and CDR2 as SYGVQD (reference sequence). This CDR3 spans 13 amino acids. Trimming left V 3 bases short and J 3 bases short, with 9 bases between. This sample's RNA came from whole unsorted tissue. The receptor's source is a woman in her 40s with non-small cell lung cancer. The chain has TRBV10-1 and TRBJ2-7; no definite D call. The sequenced sample consisted of lung tumor tissue. In DNA, the CDR3 is TGCGCCAGCAGTGATGGAAATGGCTACGAGCAGTACTTA. It codes for CASSDGNGYEQYL.